Sequencing of this TCR beta chain was carried out in a study of cytomegalovirus exposure and HLA in healthy donors. Study context: A prior analysis found around 110 million unique TCR beta sequences from 170 million or so T cells. Study results and limitations: Most TCR beta V segments were productive about 87% or about 30% of the time in an earlier analysis.

V was clipped by 2 bases and J by 4 bases, with 17 bases between them. CDR3 length: 16 amino acids. The germline V gene has CDR1 MNHEY and CDR2 SVGAGI. The donors (healthy individuals) were bone marrow donors. In regard to this clone: The target antigen is unknown.

Both 60 Vbeta primers and 13 Jbeta primers went into the PCR. Here immunoSEQ multiplex PCR was the method, and the copy in TCRdb shows in-frame clones only, minus some. This sample contains some 130,000 clones. The rearrangement joins TRBV6-5 to TRBJ1-1; D ambiguous. This sequence originates from a man between 18 and 29 years old in good health and CMV-seronegative. The specimen sequenced was PBMCs. The CDR3 DNA is TGTGCCAGCAGTTACCTGGCGGTTTGGTCTGGCACTGAAGCTTTCTTT. Translated: CASSYLAVWSGTEAFF.